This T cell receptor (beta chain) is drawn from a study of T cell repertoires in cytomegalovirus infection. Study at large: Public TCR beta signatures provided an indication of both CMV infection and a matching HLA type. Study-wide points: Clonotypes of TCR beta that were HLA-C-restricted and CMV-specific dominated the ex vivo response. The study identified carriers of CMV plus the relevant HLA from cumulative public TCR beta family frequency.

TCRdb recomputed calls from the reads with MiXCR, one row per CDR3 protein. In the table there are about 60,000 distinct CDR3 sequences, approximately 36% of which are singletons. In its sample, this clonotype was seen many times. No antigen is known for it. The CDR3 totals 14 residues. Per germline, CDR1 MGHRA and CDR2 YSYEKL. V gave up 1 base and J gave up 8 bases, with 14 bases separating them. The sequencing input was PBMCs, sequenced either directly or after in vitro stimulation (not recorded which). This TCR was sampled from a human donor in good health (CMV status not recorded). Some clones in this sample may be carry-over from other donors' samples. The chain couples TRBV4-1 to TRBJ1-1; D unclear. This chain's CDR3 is CASSQGLHLTEAFF. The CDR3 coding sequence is TGCGCCAGCAGCCAAGGACTACACCTAACCGAAGCTTTCTTT.